The clone carrying this T cell receptor (beta chain) was observed a single time. TCRdb's copy holds only in-frame clones and misses some; the assay was immunoSEQ multiplex PCR. The data contain about 27,000 clones, roughly 80% of them singletons. The data are from a study of OX40 agonist ivuxolimab in advanced cancers. The input for sequencing was CD4+ or CD8+ T cells sorted from blood, taken in a trial of the OX40 agonist ivuxolimab. This receptor was taken from an adult with an advanced solid tumor such as melanoma, head and neck, liver or kidney cancer.

CDR3 residues: CASSLGAGLYNEQFF. The CDR3 coding sequence is TGTGCCAGCAGCTTAGGAGCGGGACTATACAATGAGCAGTTCTTC. V usage is TRBV7-3 and J usage is TRBJ2-1, with 7 bases that match TRBD2. V was pared by 2 bases and J by 4 bases, with 5 bases of the junction left unmatched. The germline V gene encodes CDR1 SGHTA and CDR2 FQGTGA. The CDR3 sequence is 15 residues long.